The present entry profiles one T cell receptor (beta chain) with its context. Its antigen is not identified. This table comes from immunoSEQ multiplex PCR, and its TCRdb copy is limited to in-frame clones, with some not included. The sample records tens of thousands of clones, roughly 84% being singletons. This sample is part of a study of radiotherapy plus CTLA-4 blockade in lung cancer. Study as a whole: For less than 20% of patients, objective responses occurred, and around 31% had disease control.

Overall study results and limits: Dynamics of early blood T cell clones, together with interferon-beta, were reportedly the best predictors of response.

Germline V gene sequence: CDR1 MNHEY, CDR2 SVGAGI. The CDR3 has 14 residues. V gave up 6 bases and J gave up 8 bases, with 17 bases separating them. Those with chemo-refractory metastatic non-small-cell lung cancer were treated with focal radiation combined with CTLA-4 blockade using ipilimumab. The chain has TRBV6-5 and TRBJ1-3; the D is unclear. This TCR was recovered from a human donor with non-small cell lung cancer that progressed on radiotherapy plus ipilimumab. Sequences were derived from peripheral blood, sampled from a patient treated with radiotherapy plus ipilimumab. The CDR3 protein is CASSMDGVVDTIYF. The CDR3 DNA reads TGTGCCAGCAGCATGGACGGAGTGGTGGACACCATATATTTT.